Sequencing of this T cell receptor (beta chain) was carried out in a study of blood T cells in healthy people across ages. Study-wide results and limits: CMV status of donors was not determined, possibly confounding expanded clonotype changes. Naive CD4+ cell counts and diversity both ran higher in long-lived than in aged donors. Naive T cell percentage by flow cytometry tracked strongly with beta diversity. TCR beta diversity per million T cells fell roughly linearly with age.

Comments on this clonotype: Antigen specificity is unknown.

The V gene's germline CDR1 is MNHEY and CDR2 SMNVEV (reference sequence). Between the trimmed V and J ends, which lost 5 bases and 1 base, there was a span of 15 bases. The CDR3 extends over 16 amino acids. Primed by a sample-barcoded 5' primer and a J-beta primer mix, a second PCR proceeded for about 6 to 12 cycles. TCRdb re-derived calls from the 5' RACE reads in MiXCR, one entry per CDR3 protein. The data show approximately 830,000 distinct CDR3 sequences, approximately 67% seen once. The chain joins TRBV27 to TRBJ2-1, with a weak D call TRBD2 (6 bases). This TCR was recovered from a man aged 30 to 39 in good health. The specimen sequenced was blood. CDR3 sequence (DNA): TGTGCCAGCAGTGGCGGGACTGGAACTTCCTACAATGAGCAGTTCTTC. It is translated as CASSGGTGTSYNEQFF.